This T cell receptor (beta chain) was obtained from a study of T cells after yellow fever vaccination. Whole-study context: The SMART-Seq v4 Ultra Low Input method served to prepare the low-cell-number fractions.

For TCR, cDNA came from 5'RACE template switching, which added a universal primer site and UMIs. TCRdb fed the 5' RACE reads into MiXCR, producing one record per CDR3 protein. The repertoire holds 150,000 to 200,000 distinct CDR3 sequences, with roughly 6.2% as singletons. In its sample, this clonotype was seen a few times. The CDR3 is 14 residues long. Trimming took 4 bases from V and 2 from J, leaving 12 bases between them. CDR1 is SGHRS and CDR2 is YFSETQ in the germline V gene. This TCR was sampled from a man between 18 and 35 years old who received the YFV17D yellow fever vaccine. The sequenced sample was CD4+ T cells sorted from PBMCs, obtained on the day of the first yellow fever vaccination. The chain couples TRBV5-1 to TRBJ2-5; TRBD2 might be the D (5 bases). CDR3 sequence: CASSRGLLQETQYF. The CDR3 DNA sequence: TGCGCCAGCAGCCGCGGACTCCTACAAGAGACCCAGTACTTC.